These 18 T cell receptor beta chains share one sample of origin, sequenced in a study of shared T cell receptors in the human thymus. Clones were read by immunoSEQ multiplex PCR, and TCRdb kept only the in-frame ones, dropping some. Among 500,000 to 750,000 clones listed, around 89% were seen once. This sample also appeared in a second study, on human thymus T cells.

Sequencing input: thymocytes. These receptors were taken from a boy under two years old with a congenital heart defect.

This clone was detected once. This sequence joins TRBV7-3 and TRBJ2-3; perhaps TRBD2 as D (5 bases). The CDR3 loop spans 13 amino acids. The V gene lost 5 bases and the J gene lost 4 bases, with 10 bases spanning the gap. The germline V gene encodes CDR1 SGHTA and CDR2 FQGTGA. The CDR3 bases are TGTGCCAGCAGCCCGGAGGTAGCAGATACGCAGTATTTT. Residues: CASSPEVADTQYF.

For this clone: One junction end disagrees with the germline gene, perhaps due to a read error. The sample has other DNA sequences that encode this CDR3 too. This rearrangement joins TRBV29-1 to TRBJ1-2, with 7 positions matching TRBD1. The CDR3 loop spans 19 amino acids. Germline V CDR1 and CDR2: SQVTM, ANQGSEA. In nucleotides, the CDR3 is TGCAGCGTGCGAAGACAGGGCCTAGCACCCACGGGGCTTAACTACGGCTACACCTTC. It codes for CSVRRQGLAPTGLNYGYTF. The whole variable domain, filled in from reference TRBV29-1 and TRBJ1-2, reads SAVISQKPSRDICQRGTSLTIQCQVDSQVTMMFWYRQQPGQSLTLIATANQGSEATYESGFVIDKFPISRPNLTFSTLTVSNMSPEDSSIYLCSVRRQGLAPTGLNYGYTFGSGTRLTVV.

The V gene is TRBV28, the J gene TRBJ2-1, with 15 bases aligning to TRBD2. The CDR3 runs 18 residues. Germline V lookup: CDR1 MDHEN, CDR2 SYDVKM. Germline trimming cut 4 bases from V and 4 bases from J; bases unmatched to any gene: 8. This CDR3 reads CASSSRTSGRDPYNEQFF. CDR3 nucleotide sequence: TGTGCCAGCAGTTCCCGGACTAGCGGGAGGGACCCATACAATGAGCAGTTCTTC.

The genes are TRBV28 and TRBJ2-3; 12 nucleotides line up with TRBD2. J was trimmed by 4 bases and V by 6 bases; bases with no gene match: 20. The CDR3 length is 20 residues. Germline assignment: CDR1 MDHEN and CDR2 SYDVKM. CDR3 region: CASSPKTSGSRGGAADTQYF. The CDR3 coding sequence is TGTGCCAGCAGCCCAAAGACTAGCGGGAGTAGAGGTGGGGCGGCAGATACGCAGTATTTT.

The chain carries TRBV4-3 and TRBJ1-5; the D is unclear. Trimming took 4 bases from V and 6 from J, leaving 19 bases between them. Germline CDR1 and CDR2: LGHNA and YSLEER. The CDR3 runs to 16 residues. CDR3 in amino acids: CASSRTRLRDVQPQHF. The CDR3 DNA reads TGCGCCAGCAGCCGCACAAGATTGCGGGATGTTCAGCCCCAGCATTTT.

The chain is built from TRBV7-2 and TRBJ2-3, with a weak D call TRBD2 (6 bases). The CDR3 extends over 16 amino acids. Per the germline V gene, CDR1 is SGHTA and CDR2 is FQGNSA. Trimming stripped 5 bases from V and 0 bases from J, with 15 bases between. CDR3 sequence reads: CASSLTGGTSTDTQYF. In DNA, the CDR3 is TGTGCCAGCAGCCTCACCGGCGGGACTAGCACAGATACGCAGTATTTT.

This clone came up a few times. This chain uses TRBV25-1 with TRBJ2-7, with a tentative D call TRBD1 (6 bases). Germline CDR1 reads MGHDK; CDR2 reads SYGVNS. The CDR3 loop spans 13 amino acids. Trimming pared 6 bases from V and 1 base from J, leaving 10 bases between. The CDR3 loop reads CASRPTGSYEQYF. CDR3 DNA: TGTGCCAGCAGGCCGACAGGTTCCTACGAGCAGTACTTC.

The chain is built from TRBV27 and TRBJ1-2; tentative D call: TRBD1 (6 bases). CDR1 MNHEY and CDR2 SMNVEV come from the germline V gene (reference sequence). This CDR3 comprises 16 residues. The ends were cut back, 6 bases at V and 0 bases at J, with 17 bases in the middle. The CDR3 protein is CASRPKTGPTNYGYTF. CDR3 in DNA: TGTGCCAGCAGACCTAAGACAGGTCCGACTAACTATGGCTACACCTTC.

J is TRBJ2-7 and V is TRBV6-1; 9 nucleotides agree with TRBD1. J lost 5 bases, V lost 4 bases, and 6 bases had no gene match. Germline lookup yields CDR1 MNHNS and CDR2 SASEGT. The CDR3 has 14 residues. The CDR3 sequence: CASSARTGEDEQYF. The CDR3 region has the DNA TGTGCCAGCAGTGCTCGGACAGGGGAGGACGAGCAGTACTTC.

V and J are TRBV4-2 and TRBJ2-7; 8 nucleotides line up with TRBD1. The CDR3 contains 16 residues. Germline-derived CDR1 and CDR2 are LGHNA and YNFKEQ. With 0 bases clipped from V and 3 bases from J, the junction kept 7 bases outside the gene matches. The CDR3 nucleotides read TGTGCCAGCAGCCAAGAGTGTCCGGGACAGGACTACGAGCAGTACTTC. Translation: CASSQECPGQDYEQYF.

The chain recombines TRBV15 with TRBJ1-5, with D possibly TRBD1 on 6 matching bases. The CDR3 covers 16 residues. V lost 0 bases, J lost 5 bases, and 14 bases lay in between. Germline loops: CDR1 LNHNV, CDR2 YYDKDF (reference sequence). CDR3: CATSRDGTQFDQPQHF. The CDR3 DNA reads TGTGCCACCAGCAGAGACGGGACACAGTTCGATCAGCCCCAGCATTTT.

The chain recombines TRBV29-1 with TRBJ2-3; TRBD2 matches 8 bases. Germline V gene lookup returns CDR1 SQVTM and CDR2 ANQGSEA. After removal of 6 bases from V and 6 bases from J, the junction contained 8 bases not matched to a gene. This CDR3 has 13 residues. CDR3 loop: CSVGGCGGDTQYF. The CDR3 DNA sequence: TGCAGCGTGGGCGGGTGCGGGGGGGATACGCAGTATTTT.

This clone was counted a few times. This sequence joins TRBV7-9 and TRBJ2-4, with TRBD2 identical over 8 bases. Germline CDR1 reads SEHNR; CDR2 reads FQNEAQ (reference sequence). This CDR3 has 12 amino acids. V lost 8 bases, J lost 8 bases, and 5 bases stayed unmatched. Here the CDR3 reads CASSSGRDIQYF. The CDR3 DNA reads TGTGCCAGCTCGAGCGGGAGAGACATTCAGTACTTC.

The chain employs TRBV27 and TRBJ1-1, with D possibly being TRBD1 (6 bases). Germline-derived CDR1 and CDR2 are MNHEY and SMNVEV (reference sequence). Trimming took off 5 bases at V and 4 bases at J, with 14 bases between the two ends. The CDR3 length is 14 residues. The DNA for the CDR3 is TGTGCCAGCAGTCCCCACAGGGAAGGCACTGAAGCTTTCTTT. Translation gives CASSPHREGTEAFF.

The V gene is TRBV5-5, the J gene TRBJ1-2; 7 bases line up with TRBD1. This CDR3 has 15 amino acids. Germline CDR1 and CDR2: SGHKS and YYEKEE (reference sequence). Unmatched junction bases numbered 7, after V lost 1 base and J lost 4 bases. CDR3 protein: CASSLRTGGLYGYTF. CDR3 coding DNA: TGTGCCAGCAGCTTGCGGACAGGCGGGCTCTATGGCTACACCTTC.

This chain joins TRBV5-4 and TRBJ2-6; 7 nucleotides agree with TRBD2. Trimming removed 3 bases from V and 3 bases from J; junction bases left unmatched: 18. CDR1 and CDR2 from the germline V gene are SGHNT and YYREEE (reference sequence). The CDR3 runs to 20 residues. CDR3 nucleotide sequence: TGTGCCAGCAGCTGGCTGGGGAGGGGCAGGGAATTTTATGGGGCCAACGTCCTGACTTTC. Translation: CASSWLGRGREFYGANVLTF.

This clone was counted only a few times. V usage is TRBV6-5 and J usage is TRBJ1-4; no clear D. V lost 2 bases, J lost 10 bases, and 20 bases lay in between. In germline, CDR1 is MNHEY, CDR2 SVGAGI. This CDR3 is 16 amino acids long. The CDR3 coding sequence is TGTGCCAGCAGTTACCTATTGGGAGGGAACCGCACAAAACTGTTTTTT. Translated, it gives CASSYLLGGNRTKLFF.

This clone has a handful of counts. V and J are TRBV28 and TRBJ2-3; 11 nucleotides agree with TRBD2. Trimming removed 6 bases from V and 0 bases from J; junction bases left unmatched: 5. The CDR3 contains 16 residues. The germline V gene encodes CDR1 MDHEN and CDR2 SYDVKM. CDR3 loop: CASRLGTSGSTDTQYF. CDR3 sequence (DNA): TGTGCCAGCAGGCTGGGGACTAGCGGAAGCACAGATACGCAGTATTTT.